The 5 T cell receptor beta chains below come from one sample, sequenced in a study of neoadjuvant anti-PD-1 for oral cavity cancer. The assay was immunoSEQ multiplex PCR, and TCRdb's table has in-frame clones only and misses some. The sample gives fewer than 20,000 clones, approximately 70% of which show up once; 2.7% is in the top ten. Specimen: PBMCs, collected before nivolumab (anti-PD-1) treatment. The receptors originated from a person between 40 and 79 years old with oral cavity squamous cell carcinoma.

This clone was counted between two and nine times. DNA of the CDR3: TGCGCCAGCAGCTGGAACGGGGACTATGGCTACACCTTC. Encoded protein: CASSWNGDYGYTF. The rearrangement links TRBV5-1 to TRBJ1-2; D gene uncertain. The CDR3 totals 13 residues. Germline V CDR1 and CDR2: SGHRS, YFSETQ. V was pared by 3 bases and J by 3 bases, with 9 bases between.

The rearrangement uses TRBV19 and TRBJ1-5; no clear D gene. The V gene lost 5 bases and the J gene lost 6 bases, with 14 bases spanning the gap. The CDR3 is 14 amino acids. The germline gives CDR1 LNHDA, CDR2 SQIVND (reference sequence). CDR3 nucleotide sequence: TGTGCCAGTAGTGTCCGGGCAAAGGGTCAGCCCCAGCATTTT. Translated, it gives CASSVRAKGQPQHF.

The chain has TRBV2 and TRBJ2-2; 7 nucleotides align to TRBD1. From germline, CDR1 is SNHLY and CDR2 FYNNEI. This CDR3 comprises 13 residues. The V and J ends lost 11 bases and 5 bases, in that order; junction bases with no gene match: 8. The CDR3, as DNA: TGTGCCGGAGACAGGGTTGGGACCGGGGAGCTGTTTTTT. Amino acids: CAGDRVGTGELFF.

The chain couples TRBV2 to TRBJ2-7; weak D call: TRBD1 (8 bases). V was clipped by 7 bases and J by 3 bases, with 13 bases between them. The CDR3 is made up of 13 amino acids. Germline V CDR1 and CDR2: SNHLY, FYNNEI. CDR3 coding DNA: TGTGCCAGCAACCACAGGGGGGGCTACGAGCAGTACTTC. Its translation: CASNHRGGYEQYF.

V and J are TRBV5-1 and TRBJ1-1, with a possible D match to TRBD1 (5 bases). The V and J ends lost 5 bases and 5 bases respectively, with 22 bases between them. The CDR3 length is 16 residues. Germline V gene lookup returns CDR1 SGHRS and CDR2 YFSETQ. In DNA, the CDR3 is TGCGCCAGCAGTTTAGGTCAACAGTTTGGGGGAACTGAAGCTTTCTTT. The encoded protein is CASSLGQQFGGTEAFF. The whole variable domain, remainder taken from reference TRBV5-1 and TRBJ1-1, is KAGVTQTPRYLIKTRGQQVTLSCSPISGHRSVSWYQQTPGQGLQFLFEYFSETQRNKGNFPGRFSGRQFSNSRSEMNVSTLELGDSALYLCASSLGQQFGGTEAFFGQGTRLTVV.